This T cell receptor beta chain is drawn from a study of cytomegalovirus exposure and HLA in healthy donors. The PCR contained 60 Vbeta and 13 Jbeta primers. Generated by immunoSEQ multiplex PCR, the TCRdb table keeps only in-frame clones and is missing some. The table lists around 94,000 clones, roughly 78% of them singletons. The source material was PBMCs. The sequence was obtained from a male donor in good health and CMV-seropositive.

CDR3 sequence (DNA): TGCGCCAGCAGCTTGGAGTCCACAACACCGGGTGCGCTGTTTTTT. This sequence encodes CASSLESTTPGALFF. The chain has TRBV5-1 and TRBJ2-2, with D unresolved. This CDR3 has 15 amino acids. Trimming cost V 0 bases and J 13 bases, with 19 bases left between them. In germline, CDR1 is SGHRS, CDR2 YFSETQ.